The present T cell receptor (beta chain) was sequenced within a study of control samples from healthy donors and cancer patients. Sequenced by immunoSEQ multiplex PCR; TCRdb stores in-frame clones only, minus some. The sample yields roughly 160,000 clones, 88% seen once. The V and J ends lost 2 bases and 1 base respectively, with 8 bases between them. The CDR3 runs 14 residues. In germline, CDR1 is MNHEY, CDR2 SVGAGI. Sequenced input: blood. This sequence originates from a woman aged 30 to 39 in good health. V and J are TRBV6-5 and TRBJ1-1, with D tentatively TRBD1 (5 bases). Here the CDR3 DNA reads TGTGCCAGCAGTTACGGGACGCCGAACACTGAAGCTTTCTTT. Encoded protein: CASSYGTPNTEAFF.